The text below deals with one T cell receptor (beta chain). What it recognizes is unknown. The method was immunoSEQ multiplex PCR; TCRdb's version includes in-frame clones alone and lacks a portion of them. The sample has some 69,000 clones; about 85% are singletons. The data are from a study of T cell responses to AZD1222 COVID-19 vaccine. General observations from the study: Repertoire sampling happened only post peak T cell response.

Trimming left V 4 bases short and J 1 base short, with 14 bases between. CDR1 is SGHVS, CDR2 FQNEAQ, per germline. CDR3 length: 16 residues. The chain links TRBV7-8 to TRBJ1-5, with a weak D call TRBD1 (6 bases). The sequence was collected from an adult in good health. The source material was peripheral blood, sampled on day 0 of AZD1222 vaccination. CDR3 region: CASSSIWTESNQPQHF. The CDR3 DNA is TGTGCCAGCAGCTCGATTTGGACAGAAAGCAATCAGCCCCAGCATTTT.